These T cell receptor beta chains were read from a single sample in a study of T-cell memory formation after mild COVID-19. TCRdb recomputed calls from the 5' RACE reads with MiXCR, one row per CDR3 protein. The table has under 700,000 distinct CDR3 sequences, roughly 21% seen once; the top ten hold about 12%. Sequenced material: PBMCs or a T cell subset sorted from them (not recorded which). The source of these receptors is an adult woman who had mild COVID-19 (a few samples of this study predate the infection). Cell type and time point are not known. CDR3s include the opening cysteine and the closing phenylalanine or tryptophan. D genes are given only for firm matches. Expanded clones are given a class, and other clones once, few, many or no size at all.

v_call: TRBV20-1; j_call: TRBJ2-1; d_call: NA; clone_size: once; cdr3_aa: CSARDWGNEQFF; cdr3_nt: TGCAGTGCTAGAGATTGGGGAAATGAGCAGTTCTTC
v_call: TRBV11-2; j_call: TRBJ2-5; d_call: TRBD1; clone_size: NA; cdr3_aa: CASSSGQQGTQYF; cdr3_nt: TGTGCCAGCAGCTCGGGACAGCAGGGGACCCAGTACTTC
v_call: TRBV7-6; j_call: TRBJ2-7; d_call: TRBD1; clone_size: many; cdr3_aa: CASSLEGQPAYEQYF; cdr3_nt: TGTGCCAGCAGCTTAGAGGGACAGCCAGCCTACGAGCAGTACTTC
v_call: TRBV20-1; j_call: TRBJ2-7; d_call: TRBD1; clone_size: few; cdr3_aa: CSARDLGLGQGTDEQYF; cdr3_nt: TGCAGTGCTAGAGACCTTGGGCTGGGACAGGGGACTGACGAGCAGTACTTC
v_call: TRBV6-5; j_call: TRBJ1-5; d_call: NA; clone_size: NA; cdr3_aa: CASSYRPNQPQHF; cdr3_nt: TGTGCCAGCAGTTACCGTCCTAATCAGCCCCAGCATTTT
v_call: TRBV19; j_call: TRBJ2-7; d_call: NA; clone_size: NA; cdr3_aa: CASSSPGVEQYF; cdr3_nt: TGTGCCAGTAGTAGTCCGGGCGTCGAGCAGTACTTC
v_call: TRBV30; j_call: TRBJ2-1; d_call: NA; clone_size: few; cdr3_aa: CAWSFIRVNEQFF; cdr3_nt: TGTGCCTGGAGTTTTATTAGGGTGAATGAGCAGTTCTTC
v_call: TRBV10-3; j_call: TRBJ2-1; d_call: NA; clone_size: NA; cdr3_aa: CAMAAVSYNEQFF; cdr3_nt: TGTGCCATGGCGGCGGTTAGCTACAATGAGCAGTTCTTC
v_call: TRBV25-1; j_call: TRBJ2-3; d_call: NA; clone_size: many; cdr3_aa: CASSGGLSTDTQYF; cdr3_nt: TGTGCCAGCAGTGGAGGGCTAAGCACAGATACGCAGTATTTT
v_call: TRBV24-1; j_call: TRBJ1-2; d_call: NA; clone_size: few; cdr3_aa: CATSDYRDEGGYTF; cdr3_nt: TGTGCCACCAGTGATTATAGGGACGAGGGCGGCTACACCTTC
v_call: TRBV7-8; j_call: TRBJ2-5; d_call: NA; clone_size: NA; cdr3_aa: CASSFAENQETQYF; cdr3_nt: TGTGCCAGCAGCTTTGCAGAGAACCAAGAGACCCAGTACTTC
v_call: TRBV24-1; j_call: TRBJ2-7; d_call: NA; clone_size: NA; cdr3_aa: CATRDSSSYEQYF; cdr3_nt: TGTGCCACCAGGGACTCCTCCTCCTACGAGCAGTACTTC
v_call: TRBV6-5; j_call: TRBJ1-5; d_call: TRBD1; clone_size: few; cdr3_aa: CASRPTGGQPQHF; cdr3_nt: TGTGCCAGCAGGCCCACAGGGGGTCAGCCCCAGCATTTT
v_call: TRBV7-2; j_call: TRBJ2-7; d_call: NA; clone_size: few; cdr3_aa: CASSQRPATYEQYF; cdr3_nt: TGTGCCAGCAGCCAGCGGCCGGCTACCTACGAGCAGTACTTC
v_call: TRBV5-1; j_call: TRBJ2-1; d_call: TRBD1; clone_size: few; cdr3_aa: CASTSGTGDEQFF; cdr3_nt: TGCGCCAGCACCTCCGGGACAGGCGATGAGCAGTTCTTC
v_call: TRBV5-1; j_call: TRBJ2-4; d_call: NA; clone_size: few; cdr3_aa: CASSPGLVGNIQYF; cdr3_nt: TGCGCCAGCAGCCCCGGATTAGTGGGAAACATTCAGTACTTC
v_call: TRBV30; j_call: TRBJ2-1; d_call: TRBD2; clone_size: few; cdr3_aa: CAGGTSGSWDEQFF; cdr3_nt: TGTGCCGGAGGGACTAGCGGGAGTTGGGATGAGCAGTTCTTC
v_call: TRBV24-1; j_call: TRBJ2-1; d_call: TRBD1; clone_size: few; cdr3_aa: CATSEADRDLYNEQFF; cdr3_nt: TGTGCCACCAGTGAGGCGGACAGGGATTTATACAATGAGCAGTTCTTC
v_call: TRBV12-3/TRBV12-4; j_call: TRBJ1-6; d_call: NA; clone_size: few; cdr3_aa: CASRQSSYNSPLHF; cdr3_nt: TGTGCCAGCAGGCAGAGCTCCTATAATTCACCCCTCCACTTT
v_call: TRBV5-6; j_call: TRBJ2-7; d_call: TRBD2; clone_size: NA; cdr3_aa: CASRARGGGTPYEQYF; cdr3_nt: TGTGCCAGCAGGGCTAGGGGCGGGGGGACCCCCTACGAGCAGTACTTC
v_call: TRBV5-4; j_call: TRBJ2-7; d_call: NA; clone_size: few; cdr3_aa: CASSARDEQYF; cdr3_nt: TGTGCCAGCAGCGCCCGGGACGAGCAGTACTTC
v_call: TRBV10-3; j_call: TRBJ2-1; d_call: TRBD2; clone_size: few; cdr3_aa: CAISESASGHNEQFF; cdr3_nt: TGTGCCATCAGTGAGTCGGCTAGCGGACACAATGAGCAGTTCTTC
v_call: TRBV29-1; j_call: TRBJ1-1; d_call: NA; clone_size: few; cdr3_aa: CSAARQREAFF; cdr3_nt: TGCAGCGCCGCACGGCAGCGCGAAGCTTTCTTT
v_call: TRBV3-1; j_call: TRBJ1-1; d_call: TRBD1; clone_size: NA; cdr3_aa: CASSQELAGTGMSTEAFF; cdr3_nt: TGTGCCAGCAGCCAAGAATTAGCCGGGACAGGGATGTCCACTGAAGCTTTCTTT
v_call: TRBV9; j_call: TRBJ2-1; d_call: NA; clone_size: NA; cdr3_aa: CASSVEDHALRFF; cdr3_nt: TGTGCCAGCAGCGTAGAGGACCATGCCTTGCGGTTCTTC
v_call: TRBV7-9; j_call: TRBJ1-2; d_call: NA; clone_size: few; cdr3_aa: CASSSYQGSHYGYTF; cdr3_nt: TGTGCCAGCAGCTCGTACCAGGGGTCCCACTATGGCTACACCTTC
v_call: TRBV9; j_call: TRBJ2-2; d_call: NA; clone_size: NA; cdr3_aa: CASSRGPGTGELFF; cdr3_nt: TGTGCCAGCAGCCGCGGACCCGGGACCGGGGAGCTGTTTTTT
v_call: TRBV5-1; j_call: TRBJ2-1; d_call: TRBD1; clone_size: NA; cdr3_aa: CASSLEGTGVSEQFF; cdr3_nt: TGCGCCAGCAGCTTGGAGGGGACAGGGGTAAGTGAGCAGTTCTTC
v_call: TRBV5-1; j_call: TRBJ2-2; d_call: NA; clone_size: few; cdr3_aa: CASSLGLDRNTGELFF; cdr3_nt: TGCGCCAGCAGCTTGGGGCTGGACAGAAACACCGGGGAGCTGTTTTTT
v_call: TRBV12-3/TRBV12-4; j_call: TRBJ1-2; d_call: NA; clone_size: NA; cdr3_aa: CASTAFSYGYTF; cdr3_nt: TGTGCCAGCACCGCGTTCAGCTATGGCTACACCTTC
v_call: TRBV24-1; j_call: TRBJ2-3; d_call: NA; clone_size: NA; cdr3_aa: CATSGGSRASTDTQYF; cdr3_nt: TGTGCCACCAGTGGGGGATCGAGGGCAAGCACAGATACGCAGTATTTT
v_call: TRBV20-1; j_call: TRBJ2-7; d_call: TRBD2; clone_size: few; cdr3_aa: CSARDPRGGMSREQYF; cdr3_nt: TGCAGTGCTAGAGATCCCCGGGGGGGGATGAGTCGGGAGCAGTACTTC
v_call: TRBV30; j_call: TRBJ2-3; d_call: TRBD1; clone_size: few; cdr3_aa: CAWSTGQGKVTDTQYF; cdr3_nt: TGTGCCTGGAGTACGGGACAGGGGAAGGTAACAGATACGCAGTATTTT
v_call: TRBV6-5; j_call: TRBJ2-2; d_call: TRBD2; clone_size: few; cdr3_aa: CASSSGGANTGELFF; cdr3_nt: TGTGCCAGCAGTAGCGGGGGGGCAAACACCGGGGAGCTGTTTTTT
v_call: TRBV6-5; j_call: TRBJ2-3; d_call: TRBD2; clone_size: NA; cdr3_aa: CASSQLTSASTDTQYF; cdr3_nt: TGTGCCAGCAGTCAACTCACTAGCGCTAGCACAGATACGCAGTATTTT
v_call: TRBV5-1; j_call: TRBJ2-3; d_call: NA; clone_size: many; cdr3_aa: CASRGSSTDTQYF; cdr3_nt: TGCGCCAGCAGGGGGAGCAGCACAGATACGCAGTATTTT
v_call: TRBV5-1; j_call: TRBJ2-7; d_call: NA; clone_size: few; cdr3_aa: CASSLTGDLTYEQYF; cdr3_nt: TGCGCCAGCAGCTTGACGGGGGATTTAACCTACGAGCAGTACTTC
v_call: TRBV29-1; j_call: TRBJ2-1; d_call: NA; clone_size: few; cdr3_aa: CSVEVPGSYNEQFF; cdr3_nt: TGCAGCGTTGAAGTACCGGGCTCCTACAATGAGCAGTTCTTC
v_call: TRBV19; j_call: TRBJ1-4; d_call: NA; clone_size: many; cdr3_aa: CASSISGGDATNEKLFF; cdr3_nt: TGTGCCAGTAGTATTTCTGGCGGTGACGCAACTAATGAAAAACTGTTTTTT
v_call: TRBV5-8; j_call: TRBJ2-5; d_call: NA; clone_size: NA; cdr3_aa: CASSLQEGRLQETQYF; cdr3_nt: TGTGCCAGCAGCCTCCAAGAGGGCAGATTACAAGAGACCCAGTACTTC
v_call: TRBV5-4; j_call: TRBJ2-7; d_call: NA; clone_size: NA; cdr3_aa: CASSAQTGRMTYEQYF; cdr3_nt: TGTGCCAGCAGCGCGCAGACAGGGAGGATGACCTACGAGCAGTACTTC
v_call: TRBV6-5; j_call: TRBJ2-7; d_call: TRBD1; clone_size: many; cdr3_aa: CASSGTGMPNYEQYF; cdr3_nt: TGTGCCAGCAGTGGGACAGGGATGCCGAACTACGAGCAGTACTTC
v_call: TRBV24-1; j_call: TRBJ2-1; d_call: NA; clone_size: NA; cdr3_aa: CATSDFSGYNEQFF; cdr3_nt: TGTGCCACCAGTGATTTCAGCGGGTACAATGAGCAGTTCTTC
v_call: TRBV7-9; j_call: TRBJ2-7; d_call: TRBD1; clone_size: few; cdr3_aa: CASSAGTGTNEQYF; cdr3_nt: TGTGCCAGCAGCGCCGGGACAGGGACCAACGAGCAGTACTTC
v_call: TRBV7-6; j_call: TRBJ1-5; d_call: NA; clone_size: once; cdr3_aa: CASSSSGGPQHF; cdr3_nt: TGTGCCAGCAGCTCAAGCGGGGGGCCCCAGCATTTT